One sample yielded the 10 T cell receptor beta chains listed below, sequenced in a study of blood T cells in healthy people across ages. Primed by a sample-barcoded 5' primer and a J-beta primer mix, a second PCR proceeded for about 6 to 11 cycles. TCRdb ran MiXCR on the 5' RACE reads and lists one entry per CDR3 protein. The table records hundreds of thousands of distinct CDR3 sequences, about 30% of them present only once. Specimen: blood. These receptors all stem from a woman aged 80 or older in good health.

This clonotype was counted many times. This chain links TRBV20-1 with TRBJ1-1, with 9 bases that match TRBD1. Trimming removed 5 bases from V and 3 bases from J; junction bases left unmatched: 13. The CDR3 loop spans 16 amino acids. Germline V gene sequence: CDR1 DFQATT, CDR2 SNEGSKA (reference sequence). The CDR3, as DNA: TGCAGTGCTGGGGACACAGGGGGCAGAAGGTACACTGAAGCTTTCTTT. Translation gives CSAGDTGGRRYTEAFF.

This clonotype was recorded a few times. A read error may explain this, as a much larger clone is one base away. The rearrangement uses TRBV5-5 and TRBJ2-3; 13 bases are a match to TRBD2. The germline gives CDR1 SGHKS, CDR2 YYEKEE (reference sequence). CDR3 length: 16 amino acids. CDR3: CASSRGLAGSTDTRYF. CDR3 in DNA: TGTGCCAGCAGCCGGGGACTAGCGGGGAGCACAGATACGCGGTATTTT.

Many counts were recorded for this clonotype. A read error may explain this, as a much larger clone is one base away. This chain links TRBV7-2 with TRBJ2-7; D possibly corresponds to TRBD1 (5 bases). CDR1 and CDR2 (germline): SGHTA, FQGNSA. The CDR3 is made up of 16 amino acids. Trimming removed 1 base from V and 7 bases from J, with 20 bases in between. The CDR3, as DNA: TGTGCCAGCAGCTTAGGAGTCGGCAGGGTCCACAATGAGCAGTACTTC. As protein: CASSLGVGRVHNEQYF.

This chain links TRBV5-1 with TRBJ1-4; no definite D call. This CDR3 spans 14 amino acids. Germline V gives CDR1 SGHRS, CDR2 YFSETQ. V lost 0 bases to trimming and J lost 8 bases, with 11 bases between them. CDR3 residues: CASSLGGMGEKLFF. For the CDR3, the DNA is TGCGCCAGCAGCTTGGGAGGGATGGGGGAAAAACTGTTTTTT. Looking up the rest from reference TRBV5-1 and TRBJ1-4 gives the full variable domain: KAGVTQTPRYLIKTRGQQVTLSCSPISGHRSVSWYQQTPGQGLQFLFEYFSETQRNKGNFPGRFSGRQFSNSRSEMNVSTLELGDSALYLCASSLGGMGEKLFFGSGTQLSVL.

This clonotype was counted ten times or more. The CDR3 DNA reads TGCGCCAGCAGCTTGGAGGCAGGGGGGTCGAATCAGCCCCAGCATTTT. Translated: CASSLEAGGSNQPQHF. The rearrangement uses TRBV5-1 and TRBJ1-5; 7 bases map to TRBD1. The junction had 7 bases not matched to a gene; V was cut back by 0 bases and J by 4 bases. In germline, CDR1 is SGHRS, CDR2 YFSETQ. The CDR3 is 16 amino acids.

As regards this clonotype: A much larger clone lies a single base off, so this may be a read error. The V gene is TRBV30, the J gene TRBJ1-2, with TRBD1 as a possible D gene (5 bases). CDR3 length: 13 residues. Germline values: CDR1 GTSNPN, CDR2 SVGIG (reference sequence). V dropped 5 bases and J dropped 2 bases, with 12 bases sitting between them. The CDR3 is CAWALRGNYGYTF. The CDR3 nucleotides read TGTGCCTGGGCCCTCCGGGGCAACTATGGCTACACCTTC.

This clonotype occurred many times. The rearrangement links TRBV2 to TRBJ2-1; D may be TRBD2 (6 bases). Germline V gene lookup returns CDR1 SNHLY and CDR2 FYNNEI. The CDR3 is 14 residues long. Trimming removed 7 bases at V and 1 base at J, with 11 bases between. Here the CDR3 reads CASTEGTSYNEQFF. The DNA of the CDR3 is TGTGCCAGCACGGAGGGCACATCCTACAATGAGCAGTTCTTC. Full variable domain (rest looked up from reference TRBV2 and TRBJ2-1): EPEVTQTPSHQVTQMGQEVILRCVPISNHLYFYWYRQILGQKVEFLVSFYNNEISEKSEIFDDQFSVERPDGSNFTLKIRSTKLEDSAMYFCASTEGTSYNEQFFGPGTRLTVL.

This clonotype has only a few counts. The rearrangement links TRBV7-6 to TRBJ2-2; D tentatively fits TRBD1 or TRBD2 (6 bases each). Between the trimmed V and J ends, which lost 5 bases and 4 bases, there was a span of 14 bases. There are 15 residues in the CDR3. Germline V gene sequence: CDR1 SGHVS, CDR2 FNYEAQ. CDR3 coding DNA: TGTGCCAGCAGCCAAAGGGGGGAAGGCACCGGGGAGCTGTTTTTT. This codes for CASSQRGEGTGELFF.

The CDR3 loop reads CASSLTSGSGKNIQYF. Written as DNA, the CDR3 is TGCGCCAGCAGCTTGACTAGCGGGTCGGGCAAAAACATTCAGTACTTC. The rearrangement links TRBV5-1 to TRBJ2-4, with 9 positions matching TRBD2. Germline CDR1 and CDR2: SGHRS and YFSETQ. V lost 1 base and J lost 3; bases outside the gene matches: 5. The CDR3 covers 16 residues.

This clonotype was seen many times. The chain uses TRBV20-1 and TRBJ2-1; 7 nucleotides match TRBD2. CDR3 length: 17 amino acids. The V and J ends lost 0 bases and 3 bases, in that order; junction bases with no gene match: 11. CDR1 is DFQATT, CDR2 SNEGSKA, per germline (reference sequence). The CDR3 sequence: CSARETRASGFYNEQFF. The CDR3 DNA follows: TGCAGTGCTAGAGAAACGAGGGCTAGCGGCTTCTACAATGAGCAGTTCTTC.